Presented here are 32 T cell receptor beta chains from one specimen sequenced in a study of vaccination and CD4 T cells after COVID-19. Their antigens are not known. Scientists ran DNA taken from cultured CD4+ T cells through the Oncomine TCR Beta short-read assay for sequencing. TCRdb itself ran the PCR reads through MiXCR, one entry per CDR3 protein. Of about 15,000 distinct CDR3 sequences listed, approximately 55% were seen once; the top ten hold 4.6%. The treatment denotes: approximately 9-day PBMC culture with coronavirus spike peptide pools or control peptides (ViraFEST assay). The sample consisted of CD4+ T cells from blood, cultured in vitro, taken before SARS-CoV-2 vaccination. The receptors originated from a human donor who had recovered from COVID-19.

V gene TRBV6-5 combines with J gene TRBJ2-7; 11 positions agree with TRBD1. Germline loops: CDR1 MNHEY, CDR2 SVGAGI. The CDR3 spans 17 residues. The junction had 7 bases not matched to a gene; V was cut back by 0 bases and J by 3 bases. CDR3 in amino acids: CASSYSNPGQGVYEQYF. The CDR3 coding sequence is TGTGCCAGCAGTTACTCGAATCCGGGACAGGGGGTCTACGAGCAGTACTTC.

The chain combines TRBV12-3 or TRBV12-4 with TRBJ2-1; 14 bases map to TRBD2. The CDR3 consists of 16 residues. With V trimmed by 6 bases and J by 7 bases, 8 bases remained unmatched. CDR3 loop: CASRRTGTSGRNEQFF. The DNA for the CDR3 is TGTGCCAGCAGGAGGACCGGGACTAGCGGGAGAAATGAGCAGTTCTTC.

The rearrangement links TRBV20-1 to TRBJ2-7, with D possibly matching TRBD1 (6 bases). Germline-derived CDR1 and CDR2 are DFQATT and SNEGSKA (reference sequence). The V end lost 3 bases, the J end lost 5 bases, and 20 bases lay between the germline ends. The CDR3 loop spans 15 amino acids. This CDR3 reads CSASVGQQDYNEQYF. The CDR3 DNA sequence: TGCAGTGCTAGTGTCGGACAGCAAGACTACAACGAGCAGTACTTC.

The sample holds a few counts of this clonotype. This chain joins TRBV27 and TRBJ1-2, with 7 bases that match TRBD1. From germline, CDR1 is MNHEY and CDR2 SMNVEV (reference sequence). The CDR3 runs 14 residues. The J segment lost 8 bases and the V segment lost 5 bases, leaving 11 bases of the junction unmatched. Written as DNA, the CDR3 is TGTGCCAGCAGTGGGGCGTTGCAGGGGGGAGGCTACACCTTC. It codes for CASSGALQGGGYTF.

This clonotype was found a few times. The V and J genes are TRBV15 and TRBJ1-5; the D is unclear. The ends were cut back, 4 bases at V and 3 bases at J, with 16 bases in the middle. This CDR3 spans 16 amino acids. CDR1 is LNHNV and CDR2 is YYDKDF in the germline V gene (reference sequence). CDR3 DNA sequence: TGTGCCACCAGCAACCGGGAACAACCGATCAATCAGCCCCAGCATTTT. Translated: CATSNREQPINQPQHF.

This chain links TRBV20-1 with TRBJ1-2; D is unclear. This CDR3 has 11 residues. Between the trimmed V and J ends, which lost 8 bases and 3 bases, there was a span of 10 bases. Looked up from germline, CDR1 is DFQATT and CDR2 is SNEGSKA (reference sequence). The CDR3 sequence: CSSRQHYGYTF. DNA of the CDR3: TGCAGTTCCCGGCAGCACTATGGCTACACCTTC.

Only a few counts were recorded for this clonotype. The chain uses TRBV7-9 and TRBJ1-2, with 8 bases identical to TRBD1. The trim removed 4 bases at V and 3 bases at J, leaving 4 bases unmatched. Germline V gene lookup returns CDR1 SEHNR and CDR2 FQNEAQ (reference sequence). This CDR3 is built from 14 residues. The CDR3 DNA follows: TGTGCCAGCAGCTCGCAGGGGGCAGACTATGGCTACACCTTC. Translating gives CASSSQGADYGYTF.

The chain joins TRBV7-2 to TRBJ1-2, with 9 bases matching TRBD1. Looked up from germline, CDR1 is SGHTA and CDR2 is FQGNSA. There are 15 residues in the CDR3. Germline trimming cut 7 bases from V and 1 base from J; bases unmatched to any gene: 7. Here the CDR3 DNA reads TGTGCCAGCAACTCCGGGACAGGGATTAACTATGGCTACACCTTC. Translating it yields CASNSGTGINYGYTF. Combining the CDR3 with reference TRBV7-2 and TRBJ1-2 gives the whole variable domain GAGVSQSPSNKVTEKGKDVELRCDPISGHTALYWYRQSLGQGLEFLIYFQGNSAPDKSGLPSDRFSAERTGGSVSTLTIQRTQQEDSAVYLCASNSGTGINYGYTFGSGTRLTVV.

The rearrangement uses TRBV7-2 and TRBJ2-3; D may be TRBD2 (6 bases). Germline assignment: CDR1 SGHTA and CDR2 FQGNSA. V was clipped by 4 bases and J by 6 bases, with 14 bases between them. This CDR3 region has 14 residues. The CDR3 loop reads CASSWKRESDTQYF. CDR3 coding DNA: TGTGCCAGCAGCTGGAAACGGGAGTCGGATACGCAGTATTTT.

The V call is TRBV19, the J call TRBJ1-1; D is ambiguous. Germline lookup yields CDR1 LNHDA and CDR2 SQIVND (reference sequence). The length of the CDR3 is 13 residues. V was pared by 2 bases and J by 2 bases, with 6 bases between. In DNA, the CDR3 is TGTGCCAGTAGTATATCTGTAAACACTGAAGCTTTCTTT. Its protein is CASSISVNTEAFF.

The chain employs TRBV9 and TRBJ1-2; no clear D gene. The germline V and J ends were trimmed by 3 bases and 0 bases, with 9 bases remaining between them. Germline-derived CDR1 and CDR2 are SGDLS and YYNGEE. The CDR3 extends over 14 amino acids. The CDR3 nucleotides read TGTGCCAGCAGCGGACACGCCACTAACTATGGCTACACCTTC. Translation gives CASSGHATNYGYTF. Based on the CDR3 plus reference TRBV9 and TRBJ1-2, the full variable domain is DSGVTQTPKHLITATGQRVTLRCSPRSGDLSVYWYQQSLDQGLQFLIQYYNGEERAKGNILERFSAQQFPDLHSELNLSSLELGDSALYFCASSGHATNYGYTFGSGTRLTVV.

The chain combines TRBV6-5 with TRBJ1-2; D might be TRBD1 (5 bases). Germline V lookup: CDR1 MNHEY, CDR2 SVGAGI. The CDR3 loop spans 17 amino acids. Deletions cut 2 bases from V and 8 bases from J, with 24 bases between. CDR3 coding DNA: TGTGCCAGCAGTTACGACCGCCAGGGATCGTTCGGGGGAGGCTACACCTTC. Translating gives CASSYDRQGSFGGGYTF.

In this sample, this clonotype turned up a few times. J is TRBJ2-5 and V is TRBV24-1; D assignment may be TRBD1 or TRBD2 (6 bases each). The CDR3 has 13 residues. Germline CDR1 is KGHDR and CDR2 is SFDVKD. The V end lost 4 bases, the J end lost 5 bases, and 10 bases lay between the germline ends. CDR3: CATSEGGIETQYF. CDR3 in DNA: TGTGCCACCAGTGAGGGGGGCATCGAGACCCAGTACTTC.

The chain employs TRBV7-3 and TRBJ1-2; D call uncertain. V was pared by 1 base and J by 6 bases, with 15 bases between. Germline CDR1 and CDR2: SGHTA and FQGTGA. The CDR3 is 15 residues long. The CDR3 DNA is TGTGCCAGCAGCTTAAATGGGTTGGTGGATAATGGCTACACCTTC. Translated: CASSLNGLVDNGYTF.

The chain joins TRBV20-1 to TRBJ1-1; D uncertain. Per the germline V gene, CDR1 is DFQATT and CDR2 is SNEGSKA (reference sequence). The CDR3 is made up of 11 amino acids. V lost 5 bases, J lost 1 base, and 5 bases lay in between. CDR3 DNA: TGCAGTGCTGACAAGAACACTGAAGCTTTCTTT. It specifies CSADKNTEAFF.

CDR3 coding DNA: TGTGCCAGCAGGACTAGCGGGAGAATTTCCGAGCAGTACTTC. Translation gives CASRTSGRISEQYF. The chain couples TRBV6-1 to TRBJ2-7, with TRBD2 matching over 12 bases. The CDR3 extends over 14 amino acids. Germline CDR1 reads MNHNS; CDR2 reads SASEGT. Germline trimming cut 6 bases from V and 6 bases from J; bases unmatched to any gene: 6.

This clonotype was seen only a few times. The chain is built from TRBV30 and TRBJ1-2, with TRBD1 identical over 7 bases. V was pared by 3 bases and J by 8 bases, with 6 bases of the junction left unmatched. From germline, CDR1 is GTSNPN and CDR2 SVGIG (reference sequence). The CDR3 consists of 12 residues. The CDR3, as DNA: TGTGCCTGGAGGAGGACAGGCGTCGGCTACACCTTC. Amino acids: CAWRRTGVGYTF.

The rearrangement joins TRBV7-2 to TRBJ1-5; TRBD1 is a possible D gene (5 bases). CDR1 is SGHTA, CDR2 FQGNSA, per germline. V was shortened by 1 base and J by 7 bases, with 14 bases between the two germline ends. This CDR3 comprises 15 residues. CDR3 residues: CASSLDTGILQPQHF. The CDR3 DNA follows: TGTGCCAGCAGCTTAGATACAGGAATTTTGCAGCCCCAGCATTTT.

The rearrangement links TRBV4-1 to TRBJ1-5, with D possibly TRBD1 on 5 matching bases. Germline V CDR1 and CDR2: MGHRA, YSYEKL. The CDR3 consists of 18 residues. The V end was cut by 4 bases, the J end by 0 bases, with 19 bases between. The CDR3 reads CASSRHDFGTYSNQPQHF. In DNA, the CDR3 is TGCGCCAGCAGCCGGCACGATTTCGGGACTTATAGCAATCAGCCCCAGCATTTT.

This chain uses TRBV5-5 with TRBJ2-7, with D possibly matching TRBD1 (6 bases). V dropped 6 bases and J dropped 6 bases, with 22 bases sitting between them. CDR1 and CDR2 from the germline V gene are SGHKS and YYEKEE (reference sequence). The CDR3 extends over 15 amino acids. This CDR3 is CASNRLAQGPSEQYF. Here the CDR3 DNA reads TGTGCCAGCAACCGGCTGGCACAGGGCCCCTCCGAGCAGTACTTC. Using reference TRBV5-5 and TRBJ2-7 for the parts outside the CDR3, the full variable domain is DAGVTQSPTHLIKTRGQQVTLRCSPISGHKSVSWYQQVLGQGPQFIFQYYEKEERGRGNFPDRFSARQFPNYSSELNVNALLLGDSALYLCASNRLAQGPSEQYFGPGTRLTVT.

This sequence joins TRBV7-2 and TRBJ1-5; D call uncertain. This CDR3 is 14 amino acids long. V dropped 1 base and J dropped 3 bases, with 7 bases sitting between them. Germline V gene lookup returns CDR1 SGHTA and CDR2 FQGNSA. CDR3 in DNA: TGTGCCAGCAGCTTAGGTCTCGCCAATCAGCCCCAGCATTTT. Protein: CASSLGLANQPQHF.

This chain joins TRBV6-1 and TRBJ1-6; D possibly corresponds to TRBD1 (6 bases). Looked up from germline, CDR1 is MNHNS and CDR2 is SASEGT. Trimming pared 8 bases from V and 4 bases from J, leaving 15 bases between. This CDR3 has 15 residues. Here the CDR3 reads CASLRDTGYNSPLHF. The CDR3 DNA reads TGTGCCAGCCTCCGGGACACAGGGTATAATTCACCCCTCCACTTT.

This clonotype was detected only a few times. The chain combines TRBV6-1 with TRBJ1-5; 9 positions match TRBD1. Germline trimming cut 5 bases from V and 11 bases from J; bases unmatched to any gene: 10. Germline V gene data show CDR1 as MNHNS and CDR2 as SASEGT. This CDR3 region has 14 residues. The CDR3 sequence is CASSQSTGGKAQHF. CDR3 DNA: TGTGCCAGCAGTCAGTCCACAGGGGGCAAGGCCCAGCATTTT.

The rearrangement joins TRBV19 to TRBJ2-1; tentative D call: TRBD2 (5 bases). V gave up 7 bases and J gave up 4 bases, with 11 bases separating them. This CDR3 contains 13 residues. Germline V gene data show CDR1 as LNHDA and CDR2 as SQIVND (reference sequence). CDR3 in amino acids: CASTSGSYNEQFF. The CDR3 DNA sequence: TGTGCCAGTACCAGCGGCTCTTACAATGAGCAGTTCTTC.

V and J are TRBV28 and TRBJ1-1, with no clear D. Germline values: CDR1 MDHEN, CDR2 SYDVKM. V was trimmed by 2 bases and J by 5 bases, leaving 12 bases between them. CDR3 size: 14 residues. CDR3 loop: CASSLMGGSTEAFF. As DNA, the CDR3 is TGTGCCAGCAGTTTAATGGGTGGGAGTACTGAAGCTTTCTTT.

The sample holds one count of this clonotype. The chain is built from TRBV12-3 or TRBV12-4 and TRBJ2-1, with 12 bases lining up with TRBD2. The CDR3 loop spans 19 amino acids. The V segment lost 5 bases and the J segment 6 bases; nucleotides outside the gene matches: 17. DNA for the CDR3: TGTGCCAGCAGTCCTTGGACTAGCGGGACGCCATCGAAGAGCAATGAGCAGTTCTTC. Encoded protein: CASSPWTSGTPSKSNEQFF.

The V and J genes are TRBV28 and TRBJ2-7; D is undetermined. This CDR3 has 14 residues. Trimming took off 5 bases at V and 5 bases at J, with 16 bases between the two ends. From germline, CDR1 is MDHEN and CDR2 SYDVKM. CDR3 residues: CASSLSGQKDEQYF. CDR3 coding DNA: TGTGCCAGCAGTCTCTCGGGCCAGAAAGACGAGCAGTACTTC.

The CDR3 sequence is CASSEPRGGVTQPQHF. CDR3 nucleotides: TGCGCCAGCAGTGAGCCACGAGGGGGAGTTACTCAGCCCCAGCATTTT. The chain links TRBV10-1 to TRBJ1-5; possible D gene TRBD1, 6 bases. Germline V gene sequence: CDR1 WNHNN, CDR2 SYGVQD (reference sequence). V lost 2 bases to trimming and J lost 6 bases, with 17 bases between them. This CDR3 has 16 amino acids.

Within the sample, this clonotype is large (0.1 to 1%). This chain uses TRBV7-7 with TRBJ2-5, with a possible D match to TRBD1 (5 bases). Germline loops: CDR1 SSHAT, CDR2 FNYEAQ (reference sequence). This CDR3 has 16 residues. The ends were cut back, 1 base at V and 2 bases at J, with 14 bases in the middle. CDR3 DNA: TGTGCCAGCAGCTTAGGTGGGGCAGGGCCTCAAGAGACCCAGTACTTC. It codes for CASSLGGAGPQETQYF.

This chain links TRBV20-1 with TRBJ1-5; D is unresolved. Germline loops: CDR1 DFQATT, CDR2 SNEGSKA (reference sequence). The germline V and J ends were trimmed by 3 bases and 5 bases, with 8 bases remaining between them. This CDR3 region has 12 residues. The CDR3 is CSASRVDQPQHF. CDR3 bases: TGCAGTGCTAGCCGGGTGGATCAGCCCCAGCATTTT.

This chain's CDR3 is CASSERAGGDTEAFF. Here the CDR3 DNA reads TGTGCCAGCAGCGAAAGAGCAGGGGGGGACACTGAAGCTTTCTTT. The gene calls are TRBV5-4 and TRBJ1-1; 7 nucleotides line up with TRBD1. V trimming: 4 bases; J trimming: 3 bases; junction bases outside the gene matches: 9. Germline CDR1 and CDR2: SGHNT and YYREEE (reference sequence). This CDR3 spans 15 amino acids.

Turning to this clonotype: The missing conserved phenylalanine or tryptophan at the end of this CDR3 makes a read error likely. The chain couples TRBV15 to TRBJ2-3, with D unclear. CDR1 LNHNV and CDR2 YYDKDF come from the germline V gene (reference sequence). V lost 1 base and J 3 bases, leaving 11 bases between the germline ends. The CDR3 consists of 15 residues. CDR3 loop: CATSRGASRTDTQYL. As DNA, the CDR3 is TGTGCCACCAGCAGAGGGGCTAGTCGAACAGATACGCAGTATCTT.